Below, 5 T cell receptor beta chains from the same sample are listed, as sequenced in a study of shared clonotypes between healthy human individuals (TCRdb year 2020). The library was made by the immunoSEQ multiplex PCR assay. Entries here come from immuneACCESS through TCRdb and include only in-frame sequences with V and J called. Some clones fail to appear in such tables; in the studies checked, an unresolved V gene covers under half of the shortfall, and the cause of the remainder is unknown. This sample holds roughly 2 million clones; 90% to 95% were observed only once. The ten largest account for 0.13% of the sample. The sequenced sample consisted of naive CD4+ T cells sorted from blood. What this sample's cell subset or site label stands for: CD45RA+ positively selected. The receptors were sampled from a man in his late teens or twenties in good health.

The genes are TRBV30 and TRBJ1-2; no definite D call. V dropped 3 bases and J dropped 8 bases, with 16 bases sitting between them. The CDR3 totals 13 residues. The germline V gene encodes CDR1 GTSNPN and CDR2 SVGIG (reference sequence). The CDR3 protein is CAWSPAGKGGYTF. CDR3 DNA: TGTGCCTGGAGCCCAGCAGGAAAGGGAGGCTACACCTTC. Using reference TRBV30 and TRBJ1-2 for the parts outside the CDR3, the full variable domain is SQTIHQWPATLVQPVGSPLSLECTVEGTSNPNLYWYRQAAGRGLQLLFYSVGIGQISSEVPQNLSASRPQDRQFILSSKKLLLSDSGFYLCAWSPAGKGGYTFGSGTRLTVV.

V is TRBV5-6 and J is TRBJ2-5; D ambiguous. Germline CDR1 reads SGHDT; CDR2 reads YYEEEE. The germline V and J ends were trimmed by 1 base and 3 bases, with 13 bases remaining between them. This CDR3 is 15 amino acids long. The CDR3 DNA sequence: TGTGCCAGCAGCTTGATAAGCAGTCCTGAAGAGACCCAGTACTTC. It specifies CASSLISSPEETQYF.

The CDR3 sequence: CATSRGTGAYEQYF. DNA of the CDR3: TGTGCCACCAGCAGAGGGACGGGGGCCTACGAGCAGTACTTC. The gene calls are TRBV15 and TRBJ2-7; possible D gene TRBD2, 6 bases. The V and J ends lost 1 base and 2 bases respectively, with 9 bases between them. The CDR3 is made up of 14 amino acids. Germline V gene sequence: CDR1 LNHNV, CDR2 YYDKDF (reference sequence).

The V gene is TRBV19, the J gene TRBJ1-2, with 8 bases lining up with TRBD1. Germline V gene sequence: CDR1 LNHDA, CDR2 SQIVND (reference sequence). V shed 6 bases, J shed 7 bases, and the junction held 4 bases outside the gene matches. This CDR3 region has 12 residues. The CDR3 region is CASRDRDAGYTF. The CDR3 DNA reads TGTGCCAGTAGGGACAGGGACGCTGGCTACACCTTC.

The CDR3, as DNA: TGCGCCAGCAGCCAAGTACTAGCGGGAGAGGTTCGGAATGAGCAGTTCTTC. This gives the protein CASSQVLAGEVRNEQFF. J is TRBJ2-1 and V is TRBV4-3, with 11 bases aligning to TRBD2. V dropped 1 base and J dropped 7; count of bases not matched to a gene: 9. The CDR3 length is 17 residues. The germline V gene has CDR1 LGHNA and CDR2 YSLEER.